This TCR beta chain originates from a study of regulatory T cells in long-lasting Graves disease (dated by TCRdb to about 2021). The study in broad terms: In the newly diagnosed Graves' disease group, patients had been taking antithyroid drugs for less than 3 months. TCR sequencing covered 13 persistent and approximately 20 newly diagnosed Graves' disease patients, 33 samples in total. Peripheral blood TCR sequencing and RNA sequencing compared persistent Graves' disease patients with newly diagnosed Graves' disease patients. The study was registered as a clinical trial and conducted in China. General conclusions and limits of the study: Sequencing and analysis were restricted to the TCR beta chain. More public clonotypes were shared among persistent patients (fewer than 3,000) than among newly diagnosed patients (966). TRBV28, TRBJ1-2 and TRBJ2-5 were preferentially used in persistent disease, while TRBV20-1 and TRBJ2-1 were favored in newly diagnosed disease. Lower TCR Shannon entropy and fewer highly expanded clones were observed in persistent Graves' disease patients than in newly diagnosed patients, which suggested clonal expansion. The small sample size was acknowledged by the authors as a limitation that may reduce accuracy. The study examined only peripheral blood because the primary lesion, thyroid tissue, could not be accessed.

Library construction relied on multiplex PCR. The reads were generated on an Illumina HiSeq 4000. iRepertoire HTBI primers and Arm-PCR amplification of CDR3 regions were used to construct TCR beta libraries. Before sequencing, the PCR products underwent gel purification. As for the authors' bioinformatics: Across samples, fewer than 70 TRBV and 15 or so TRBJ segments were identified and used for gene usage analysis of CDR3 amino acid clonotypes. Filtered high-quality paired reads were merged into contigs using COPE and FqMerger. BLAST was used to align contigs to IMGT TRBV, TRBD and TRBJ reference genes, and CDR3 was defined according to IMGT. Any clonotype with a frequency above 0.1% was counted as a highly expanded clone. Shannon entropy served as the measure of repertoire diversity, while the Gini coefficient captured V-J evenness. A clonotype found in more than one individual was treated as public. In TCRdb, the public reads were trimmed at Q25 with fastp and aligned with MiXCR, with productive beta chains retained. Rows are combined by CDR3 protein, so each entry shows the most common genes and DNA. In this record, the V and J calls reflect TCRdb's handling and not the investigators' own analysis. The sample contains hundreds of thousands of distinct CDR3 sequences, approximately 15% of them found a single time. Less than 35% of the sample belongs to the ten largest clones.

This clonotype was seen many times. Its antigen is still unknown. Base qualities are missing; no much larger clone stands one base away. Trimming takes 0 bases off V and 1 base off J; junction bases not matched to a gene: 3. For CDR1 and CDR2, the germline V gene lists SGHRS and YFSETQ. The CDR3 has 16 amino acids, counting the end cysteine and phenylalanine. Only the CDR3 portion is preserved as DNA: 48 bases, with reading frame beginning at the first base. Per the publication, the time point label means: newly diagnosed GD, antithyroid drugs for less than 3 months. RNA was extracted from PBMCs in TRIzol for both TCR sequencing and RNA sequencing. The diagnosis of Graves' disease was made according to American Thyroid Association guidelines. The patients came from an endocrinology department in Xi'an, China. From each patient, around 9.3 milliliters of peripheral blood was collected into an EDTA anticoagulant tube. Ficoll Paque Plus density gradient separation was used to isolate PBMCs, and no additional T cell sorting was done. An Agilent 2100 Bioanalyzer and agarose gel were used to check RNA quality, while a NanoDrop 2000 measured RNA concentration.

The same sample was also studied in work on T cells in Graves' hyperthyroidism and ophthalmopathy. As that second study puts it: Stable Graves' hyperthyroidism was defined as no progression to ophthalmopathy during 18 months of follow-up. Hyperthyroidism patients were aged 18 to 65 years and newly diagnosed, with disease duration of less than 2 months. Exclusion was applied to patients with uncontrolled infections, other autoimmune diseases, pregnancy or lactation. Diagnoses relied on clinical symptoms, serum thyroxine and TRAb, thyroid ultrasound and orbital computed tomography. A first-round RT-PCR of the TCR CDR3 used the HTBI primer set with the Qiagen OneStep RT-PCR kit. Most expanded thyroid clonotypes (frequency above 0.001) were also found in blood, which suggests that blood repertoires may mirror thyroid immune responses. A model built on a 13 V-J signature distinguished ophthalmopathy from stable hyperthyroidism, reaching around 88% sensitivity and 81.08% specificity in cross-validation and 80%/75% in testing. In validation, progression to ophthalmopathy was predicted by the model with around 71% sensitivity and under 85% specificity, a median of approximately 6.5 months before onset. To identify TCR V-J signatures that set the groups apart, the researchers used a discovery cohort of roughly 100 patients, made up of about 44 with Graves' ophthalmopathy and 57 with stable Graves' hyperthyroidism. Prospective prediction of ophthalmopathy was tested in an independent validation cohort consisting of some 19 hyperthyroidism patients and approximately 16 patients who later progressed to ophthalmopathy. The 75 to 100 discovery patients were randomly split 7:3 into training and test sets. In six Graves' hyperthyroidism patients, the study also compared T-cell repertoires from thyroid tissue with T-cell repertoires from blood. Once sampling was done, hyperthyroidism patients were given methimazole at a starting dose of 30 mg daily, whereas ophthalmopathy patients were given high-dose intravenous methylprednisolone. Libraries were constructed in a second round of multiplex PCR, after which size selection and purification were carried out. Sequencing of the libraries was done on an Illumina HiSeq2000 using paired-end 100 bp reads. SOAPnuke was used to process the raw data, with reads discarded if the reads contained adapters or uncalled bases, had a mean Phred below 15, or lacked an exact constant-primer or identifier match. COPE v1.2.5 was used to merge high-quality paired reads, and clonotypes were defined as unique nucleotide sequences. MiTCR v1.1 was used to align clonotypes to the IMGT TRBV, TRBD and TRBJ reference segments. The analysis included only V-J combinations with a frequency above 0.0001, which together covered roughly 99% of the repertoires. A TCS score was defined as the ratio of F50 (clonal expansion) to E x V (chaos), with BLOSUM62-based TCRdist applied between CDR3 peptides within each V-J. Welch's t-statistics and random forest reduced approximately 520 V-J features to 13, which were used in a naive Bayes classifier (R e1071). Sample size was not statistically predetermined, and investigators were not blinded to group allocation. According to the paper, TCR Vbeta CDR3 sequencing was carried out on about 140 peripheral blood samples, which came from some 41 ophthalmopathy, 75 or so hyperthyroidism and roughly 17 progressor patients.

Here the chain combines TRBV5-1 and TRBJ2-3, and TRBD1 matches 9 of the central bases. The specimen comprised peripheral blood mononuclear cells (PBMCs), sampled at new diagnosis, from a patient treated with antithyroid drugs. The TCR sequence derives from a middle-aged man with Graves disease. Donor details come from another sample of the same person, matched by shared clones. The CDR3 loop reads CASSLGDRARTDTQYF. The nucleotide sequence reads as follows: TGCGCCAGCAGCTTGGGGGACAGGGCCCGCACAGATACGCAGTATTTT. The reference TRBV5-1 and TRBJ2-3 proteins fill in what lies around the CDR3, so the full variable domain reads KAGVTQTPRYLIKTRGQQVTLSCSPISGHRSVSWYQQTPGQGLQFLFEYFSETQRNKGNFPGRFSGRQFSNSRSEMNVSTLELGDSALYLCASSLGDRARTDTQYFGPGTRLTVL.